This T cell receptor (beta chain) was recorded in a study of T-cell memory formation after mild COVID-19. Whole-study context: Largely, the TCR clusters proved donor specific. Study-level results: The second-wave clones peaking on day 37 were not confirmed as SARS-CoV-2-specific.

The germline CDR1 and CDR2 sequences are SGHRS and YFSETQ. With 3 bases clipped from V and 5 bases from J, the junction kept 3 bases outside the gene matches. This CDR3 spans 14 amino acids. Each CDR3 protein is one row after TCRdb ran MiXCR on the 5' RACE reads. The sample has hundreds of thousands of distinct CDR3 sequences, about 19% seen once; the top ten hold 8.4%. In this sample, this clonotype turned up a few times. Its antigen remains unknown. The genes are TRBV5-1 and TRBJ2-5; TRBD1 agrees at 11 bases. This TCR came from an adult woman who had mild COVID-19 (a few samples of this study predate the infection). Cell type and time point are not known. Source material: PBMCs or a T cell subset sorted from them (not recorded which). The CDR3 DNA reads TGCGCCAGCAGCTCGGACAGGGGGCATGAGACCCAGTACTTC. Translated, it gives CASSSDRGHETQYF.